These 7 T cell receptor beta chains were all obtained from the same sample, sequenced in a study of post-analysis software for immune sequencing data. These TCRs' antigens remain unknown. cDNA libraries for TCR beta contained unique molecular identifiers. TCRdb processed the PCR reads anew with MiXCR; each CDR3 protein has one entry. The sample shows hundreds of thousands of distinct CDR3 sequences, roughly 45% of them seen only once. Whole-study results and caveats: In patients, about 5 TRBV segments were more frequent than in controls, with TRBV5-6, TRBV5-1 and TRBV20-1 among them.

Sequenced input: blood. All receptors come from a girl under 18 with multiple sclerosis.

V usage is TRBV20-1 and J usage is TRBJ2-1; TRBD2 matches at 9 bases. V shed 6 bases, J shed 6 bases, and the junction held 9 bases outside the gene matches. Germline CDR1 is DFQATT and CDR2 is SNEGSKA (reference sequence). CDR3 length equals 14 residues. The chain's CDR3 is CSAGTSGLINEQFF. CDR3 nucleotide sequence: TGCAGTGCGGGTACTAGCGGGTTGATCAATGAGCAGTTCTTC.

The chain recombines TRBV11-2 with TRBJ2-5; tentative D call: TRBD2 (6 bases). V gave up 5 bases and J gave up 5 bases, with 18 bases separating them. The CDR3 contains 15 residues. Germline V gives CDR1 SGHAT, CDR2 FQNNGV. For the CDR3, the DNA is TGTGCCAGCAGCCTTGGTGGGACTCCTTGGGAGACCCAGTACTTC. This codes for CASSLGGTPWETQYF.

The chain uses TRBV6-1 and TRBJ1-5; D gene ambiguous. CDR3 length: 12 amino acids. V was cut by 8 bases and J by 2 bases, with 7 bases left in between. Looked up from germline, CDR1 is MNHNS and CDR2 is SASEGT. In DNA, the CDR3 is TGTGCCAGCGGCGGGGGCAATCAGCCCCAGCATTTT. Translating it yields CASGGGNQPQHF.

The sample holds a few counts of this clonotype. The rearrangement uses TRBV12-3 or TRBV12-4 and TRBJ1-4; maybe TRBD1 (6 bases). The CDR3 sequence is 15 residues long. The ends were cut back, 3 bases at V and 3 bases at J, with 11 bases in the middle. Here the CDR3 reads CASSLRGAANEKLFF. As DNA, the CDR3 is TGTGCCAGCAGTTTGCGGGGGGCAGCTAATGAAAAACTGTTTTTT.

This clonotype was detected a few times. This sequence joins TRBV2 and TRBJ2-3; 7 bases align to TRBD2. CDR1 and CDR2 from the germline V gene are SNHLY and FYNNEI. V gave up 2 bases and J gave up 6 bases; unmatched junction bases: 14. The CDR3 extends over 17 amino acids. Here the CDR3 DNA reads TGTGCCAGCAGTGAAAGAGGCGGGAGAACACACACGGATACGCAGTATTTT. It specifies CASSERGGRTHTDTQYF.

Comments on this clonotype: An end of the junction does not agree with germline; a read error may underlie this. V usage is TRBV6-5 and J usage is TRBJ2-1; no reliable D call. The CDR3 extends over 16 amino acids. Germline-derived CDR1 and CDR2 are MNHEY and SVGAGI. CDR3 loop: CASSSESAPAYNERFF. CDR3 DNA: TGTGCCAGCAGTTCCGAATCAGCGCCTGCCTACAATGAGCGGTTCTTC.

This clonotype has more than one count but fewer than ten. The chain carries TRBV5-6 and TRBJ2-7, with D possibly TRBD2 on 6 matching bases. The V gene's germline CDR1 is SGHDT and CDR2 YYEEEE. V dropped 4 bases and J dropped 12 bases, with 20 bases sitting between them. The CDR3 sequence is 13 residues long. The CDR3 loop is CASSGSEGPGMYF. The CDR3 nucleotides read TGTGCCAGCAGCGGATCGGAGGGACCTGGGATGTACTTC.